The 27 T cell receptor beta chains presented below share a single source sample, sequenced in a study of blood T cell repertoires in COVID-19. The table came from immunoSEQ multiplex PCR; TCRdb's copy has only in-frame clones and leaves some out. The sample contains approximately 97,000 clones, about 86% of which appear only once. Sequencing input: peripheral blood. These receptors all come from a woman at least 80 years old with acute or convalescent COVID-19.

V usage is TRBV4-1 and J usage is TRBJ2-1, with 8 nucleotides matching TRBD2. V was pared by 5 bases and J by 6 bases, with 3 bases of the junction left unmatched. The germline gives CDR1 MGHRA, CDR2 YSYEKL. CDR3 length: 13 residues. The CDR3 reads CASSSGGRNEQFF. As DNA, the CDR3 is TGCGCCAGCAGCTCGGGGGGGCGCAATGAGCAGTTCTTC.

The CDR3 DNA follows: TGTGCCACCAGCAGCGGGTCGCGAGGTACTGGAAACACCATATATTTT. Amino acids: CATSSGSRGTGNTIYF. The chain is built from TRBV15 and TRBJ1-3; unclear D gene. The V end lost 3 bases, the J end lost 2 bases, and 14 bases lay between the germline ends. Germline CDR1 LNHNV, CDR2 YYDKDF (reference sequence). The CDR3 contains 16 residues.

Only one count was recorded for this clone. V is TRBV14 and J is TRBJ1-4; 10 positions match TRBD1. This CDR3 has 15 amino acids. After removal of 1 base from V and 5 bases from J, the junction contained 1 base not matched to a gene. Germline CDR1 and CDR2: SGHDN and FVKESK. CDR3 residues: CASSQGDRGNEKLFF. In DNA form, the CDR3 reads TGTGCCAGCAGCCAAGGGGACAGGGGAAATGAAAAACTGTTTTTT.

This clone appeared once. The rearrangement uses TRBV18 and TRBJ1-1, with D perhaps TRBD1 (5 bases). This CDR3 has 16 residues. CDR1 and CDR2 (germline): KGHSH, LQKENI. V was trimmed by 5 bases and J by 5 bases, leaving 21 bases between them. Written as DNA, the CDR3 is TGTGCCAGCTCAACTGGGGCCGTTCGTCAGCGAACTGAAGCTTTCTTT. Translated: CASSTGAVRQRTEAFF.

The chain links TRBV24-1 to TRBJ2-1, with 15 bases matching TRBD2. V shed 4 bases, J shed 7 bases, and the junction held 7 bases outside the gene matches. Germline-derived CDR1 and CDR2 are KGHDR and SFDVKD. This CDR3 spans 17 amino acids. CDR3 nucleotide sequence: TGTGCCACCAGTGACAGAGGACTAGCGGGGGGGCGGAATGAGCAGTTCTTC. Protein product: CATSDRGLAGGRNEQFF.

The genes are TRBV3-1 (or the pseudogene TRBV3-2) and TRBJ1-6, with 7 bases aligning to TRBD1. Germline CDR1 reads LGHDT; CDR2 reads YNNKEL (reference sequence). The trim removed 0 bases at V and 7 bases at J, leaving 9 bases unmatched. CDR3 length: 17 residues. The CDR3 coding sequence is TGTGCCAGCAGCCAAGATATAAAGGGGGCAGGGAATTCACCCCTCCACTTT. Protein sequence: CASSQDIKGAGNSPLHF.

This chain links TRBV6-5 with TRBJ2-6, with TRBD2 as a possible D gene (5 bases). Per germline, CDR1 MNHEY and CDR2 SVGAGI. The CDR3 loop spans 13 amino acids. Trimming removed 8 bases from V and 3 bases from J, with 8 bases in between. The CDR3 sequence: CASYGDGANVLTF. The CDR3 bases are TGTGCCAGCTACGGGGATGGGGCCAACGTCCTGACTTTC.

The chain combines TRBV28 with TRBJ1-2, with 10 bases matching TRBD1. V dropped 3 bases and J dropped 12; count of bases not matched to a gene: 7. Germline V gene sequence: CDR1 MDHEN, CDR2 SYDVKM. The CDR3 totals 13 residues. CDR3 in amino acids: CASSLPDRGPHTF. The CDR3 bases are TGTGCCAGCAGTTTGCCCGACAGGGGGCCCCACACCTTC.

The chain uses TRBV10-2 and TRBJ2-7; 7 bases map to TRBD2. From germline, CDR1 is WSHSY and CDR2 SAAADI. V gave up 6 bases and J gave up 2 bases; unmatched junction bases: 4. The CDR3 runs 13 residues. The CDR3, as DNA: TGCGCCAGCAGAGGACTAGATACCTACGAGCAGTACTTC. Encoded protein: CASRGLDTYEQYF.

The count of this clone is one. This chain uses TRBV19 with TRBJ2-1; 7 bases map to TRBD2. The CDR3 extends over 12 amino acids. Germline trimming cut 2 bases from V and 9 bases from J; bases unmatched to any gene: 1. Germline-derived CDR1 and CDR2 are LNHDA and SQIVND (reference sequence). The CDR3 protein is CASSIREGEQFF. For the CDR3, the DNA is TGTGCCAGTAGTATAAGGGAGGGTGAGCAGTTCTTC.

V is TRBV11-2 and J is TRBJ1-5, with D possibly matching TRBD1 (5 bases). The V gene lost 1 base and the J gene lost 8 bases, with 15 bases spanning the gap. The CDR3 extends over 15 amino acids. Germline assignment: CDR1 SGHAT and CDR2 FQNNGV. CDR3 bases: TGTGCCAGCAGCTTAGGGGCTTGGGGCCCGGAGCCCCAGCATTTT. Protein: CASSLGAWGPEPQHF.

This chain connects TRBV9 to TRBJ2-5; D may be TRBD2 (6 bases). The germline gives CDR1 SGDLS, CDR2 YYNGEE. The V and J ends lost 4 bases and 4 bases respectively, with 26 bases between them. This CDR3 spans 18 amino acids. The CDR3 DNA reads TGTGCCAGCAGCCCCCGCGCCGGAGCGGGCCCCACGGGAGAGACCCAGTACTTC. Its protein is CASSPRAGAGPTGETQYF.

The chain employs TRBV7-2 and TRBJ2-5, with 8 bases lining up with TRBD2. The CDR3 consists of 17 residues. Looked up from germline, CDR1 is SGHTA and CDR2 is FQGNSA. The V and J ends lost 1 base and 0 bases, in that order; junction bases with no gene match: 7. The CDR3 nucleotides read TGTGCCAGCAGCTTAGGCGGGGTAGCGGGGTACCAAGAGACCCAGTACTTC. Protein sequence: CASSLGGVAGYQETQYF. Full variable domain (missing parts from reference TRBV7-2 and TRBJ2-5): GAGVSQSPSNKVTEKGKDVELRCDPISGHTALYWYRQSLGQGLEFLIYFQGNSAPDKSGLPSDRFSAERTGGSVSTLTIQRTQQEDSAVYLCASSLGGVAGYQETQYFGPGTRLLVL.

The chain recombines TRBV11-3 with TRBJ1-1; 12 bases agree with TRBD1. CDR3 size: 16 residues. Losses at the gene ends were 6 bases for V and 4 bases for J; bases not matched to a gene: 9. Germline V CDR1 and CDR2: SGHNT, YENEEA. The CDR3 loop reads CASREGQGAARTEAFF. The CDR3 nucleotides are TGTGCCAGCAGGGAGGGACAGGGGGCAGCGCGCACTGAAGCTTTCTTT.

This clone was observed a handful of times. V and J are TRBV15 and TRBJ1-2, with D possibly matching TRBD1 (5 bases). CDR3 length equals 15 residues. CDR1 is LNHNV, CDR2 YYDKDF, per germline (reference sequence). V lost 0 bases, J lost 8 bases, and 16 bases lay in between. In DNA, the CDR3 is TGTGCCACCAGCAGAGATCGCCAGGGACTGTACGGCTACACCTTC. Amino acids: CATSRDRQGLYGYTF.

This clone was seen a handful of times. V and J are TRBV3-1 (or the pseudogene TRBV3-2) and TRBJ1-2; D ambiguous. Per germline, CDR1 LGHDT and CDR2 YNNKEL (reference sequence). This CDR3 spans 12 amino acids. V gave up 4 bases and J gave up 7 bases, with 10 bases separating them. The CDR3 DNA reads TGTGCCAGCAGCCGGGGAGGGCCTGGCTACACCTTC. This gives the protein CASSRGGPGYTF.

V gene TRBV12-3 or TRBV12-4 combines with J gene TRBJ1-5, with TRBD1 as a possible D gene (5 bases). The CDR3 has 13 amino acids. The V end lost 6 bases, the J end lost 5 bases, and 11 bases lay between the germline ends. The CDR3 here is CASSSGRHQPQHF. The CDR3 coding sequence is TGTGCCAGCAGCTCAGGGCGGCATCAGCCCCAGCATTTT.

CDR3 DNA: TGTGCCAGCAGCGAGGACAGTCATAGCAATCAGCCCCAGCATTTT. Its protein is CASSEDSHSNQPQHF. The chain couples TRBV9 to TRBJ1-5, with D maybe TRBD1 (6 bases). CDR3 length: 15 amino acids. Per germline, CDR1 SGDLS and CDR2 YYNGEE. The V gene lost 3 bases and the J gene lost 0 bases, with 10 bases spanning the gap.

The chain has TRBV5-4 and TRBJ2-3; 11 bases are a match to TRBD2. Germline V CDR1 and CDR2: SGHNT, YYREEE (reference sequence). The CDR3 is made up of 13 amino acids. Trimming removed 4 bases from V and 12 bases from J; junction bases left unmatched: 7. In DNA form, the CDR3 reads TGTGCCAGCAGCCTGACTAGCGGGGTCTCTCAGTATTTT. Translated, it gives CASSLTSGVSQYF.

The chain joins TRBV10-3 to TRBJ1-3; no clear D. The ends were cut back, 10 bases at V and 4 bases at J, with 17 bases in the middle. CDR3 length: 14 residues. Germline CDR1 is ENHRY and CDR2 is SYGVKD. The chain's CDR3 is CATRREPEGNTIYF. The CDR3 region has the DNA TGTGCCACGCGACGGGAGCCTGAGGGAAACACCATATATTTT.

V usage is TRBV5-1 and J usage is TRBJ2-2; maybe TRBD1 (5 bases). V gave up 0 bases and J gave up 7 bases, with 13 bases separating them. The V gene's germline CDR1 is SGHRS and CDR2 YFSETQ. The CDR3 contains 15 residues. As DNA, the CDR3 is TGCGCCAGCAGCTTGGGCCCAGGGCAGGTCGGGGAGCTGTTTTTT. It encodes CASSLGPGQVGELFF.

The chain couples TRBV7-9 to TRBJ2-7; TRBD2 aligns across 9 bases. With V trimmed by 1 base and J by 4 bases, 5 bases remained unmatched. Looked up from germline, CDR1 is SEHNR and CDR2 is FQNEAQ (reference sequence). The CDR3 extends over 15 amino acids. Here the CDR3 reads CASSLVGAGGYEQYF. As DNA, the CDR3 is TGTGCCAGCAGCTTAGTCGGAGCGGGGGGATACGAGCAGTACTTC. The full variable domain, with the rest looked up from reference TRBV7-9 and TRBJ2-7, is DTGVSQNPRHKITKRGQNVTFRCDPISEHNRLYWYRQTLGQGPEFLTYFQNEAQLEKSRLLSDRFSAERPKGSFSTLEIQRTEQGDSAMYLCASSLVGAGGYEQYFGPGTRLTVT.

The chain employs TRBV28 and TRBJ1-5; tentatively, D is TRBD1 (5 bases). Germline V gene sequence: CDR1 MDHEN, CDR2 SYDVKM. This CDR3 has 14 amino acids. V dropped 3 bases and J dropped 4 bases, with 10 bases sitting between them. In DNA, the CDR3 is TGTGCCAGCAGTTTCGGGGGTCATAATCAGCCCCAGCATTTT. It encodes CASSFGGHNQPQHF. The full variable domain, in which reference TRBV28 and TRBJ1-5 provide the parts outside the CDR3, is DVKVTQSSRYLVKRTGEKVFLECVQDMDHENMFWYRQDPGLGLRLIYFSYDVKMKEKGDIPEGYSVSREKKERFSLILESASTNQTSMYLCASSFGGHNQPQHFGDGTRLSIL.

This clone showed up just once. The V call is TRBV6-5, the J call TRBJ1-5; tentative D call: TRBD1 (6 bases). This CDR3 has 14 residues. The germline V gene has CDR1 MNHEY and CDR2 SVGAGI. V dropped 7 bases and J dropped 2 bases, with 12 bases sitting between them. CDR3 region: CASTPGGGNQPQHF. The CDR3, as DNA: TGTGCCAGCACCCCGGGGGGCGGCAATCAGCCCCAGCATTTT.

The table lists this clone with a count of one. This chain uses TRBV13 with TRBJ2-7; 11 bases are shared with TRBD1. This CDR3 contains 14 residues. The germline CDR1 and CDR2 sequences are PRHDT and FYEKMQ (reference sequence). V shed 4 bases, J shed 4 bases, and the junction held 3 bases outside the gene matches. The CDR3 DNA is TGTGCCAGCAGCTGGGGGACAGGGGGGTACGAGCAGTACTTC. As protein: CASSWGTGGYEQYF.

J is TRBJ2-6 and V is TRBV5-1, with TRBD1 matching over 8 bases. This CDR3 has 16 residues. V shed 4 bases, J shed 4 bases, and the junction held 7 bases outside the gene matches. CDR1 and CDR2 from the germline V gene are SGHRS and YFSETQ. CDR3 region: CASSDQTGVGANVLTF. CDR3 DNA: TGCGCCAGCAGCGACCAGACAGGGGTCGGGGCCAACGTCCTGACTTTC. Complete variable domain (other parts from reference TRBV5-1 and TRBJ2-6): KAGVTQTPRYLIKTRGQQVTLSCSPISGHRSVSWYQQTPGQGLQFLFEYFSETQRNKGNFPGRFSGRQFSNSRSEMNVSTLELGDSALYLCASSDQTGVGANVLTFGAGSRLTVL.

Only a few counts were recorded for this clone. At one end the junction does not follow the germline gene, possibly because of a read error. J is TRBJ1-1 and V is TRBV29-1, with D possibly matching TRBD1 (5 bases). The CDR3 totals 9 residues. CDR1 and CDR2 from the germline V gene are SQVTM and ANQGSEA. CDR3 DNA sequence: TGCAGCGTTGAAAGGGAGGGACTCTTT. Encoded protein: CSVEREGLF.